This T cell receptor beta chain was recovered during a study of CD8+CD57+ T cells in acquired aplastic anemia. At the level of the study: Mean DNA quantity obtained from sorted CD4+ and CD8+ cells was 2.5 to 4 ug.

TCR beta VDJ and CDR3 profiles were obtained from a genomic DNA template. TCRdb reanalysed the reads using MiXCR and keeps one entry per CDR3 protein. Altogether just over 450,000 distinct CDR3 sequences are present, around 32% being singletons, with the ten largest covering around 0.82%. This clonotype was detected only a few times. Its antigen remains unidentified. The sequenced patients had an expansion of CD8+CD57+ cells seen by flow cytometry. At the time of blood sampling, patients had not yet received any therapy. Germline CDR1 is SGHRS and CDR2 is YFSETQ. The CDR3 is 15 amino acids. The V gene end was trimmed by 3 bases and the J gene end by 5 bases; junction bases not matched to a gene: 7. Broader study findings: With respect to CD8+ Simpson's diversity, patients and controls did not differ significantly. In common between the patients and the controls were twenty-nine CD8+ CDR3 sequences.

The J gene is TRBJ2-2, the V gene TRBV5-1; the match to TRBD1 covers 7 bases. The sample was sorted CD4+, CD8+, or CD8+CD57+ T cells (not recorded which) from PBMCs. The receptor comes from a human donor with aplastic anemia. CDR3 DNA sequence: TGCGCCAGCAGCTCCGGTGAGGGGGCGACCGGGGAGCTGTTTTTT. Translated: CASSSGEGATGELFF.